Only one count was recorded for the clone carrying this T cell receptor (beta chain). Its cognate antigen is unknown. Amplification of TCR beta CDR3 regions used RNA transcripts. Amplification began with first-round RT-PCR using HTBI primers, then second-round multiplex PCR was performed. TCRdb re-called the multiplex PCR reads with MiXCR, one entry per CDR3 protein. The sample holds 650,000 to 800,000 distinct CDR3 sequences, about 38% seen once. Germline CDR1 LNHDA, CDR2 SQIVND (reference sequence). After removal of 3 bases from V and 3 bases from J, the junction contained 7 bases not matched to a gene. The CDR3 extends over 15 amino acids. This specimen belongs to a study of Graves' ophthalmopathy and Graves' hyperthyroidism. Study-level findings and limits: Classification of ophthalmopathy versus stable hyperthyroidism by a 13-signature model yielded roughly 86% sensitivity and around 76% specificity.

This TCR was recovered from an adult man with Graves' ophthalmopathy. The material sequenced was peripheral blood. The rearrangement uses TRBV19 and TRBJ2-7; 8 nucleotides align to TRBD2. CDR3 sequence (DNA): TGTGCCAGTAGTATTGCACGGGGGGGTTTCTACGAGCAGTACTTC. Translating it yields CASSIARGGFYEQYF.